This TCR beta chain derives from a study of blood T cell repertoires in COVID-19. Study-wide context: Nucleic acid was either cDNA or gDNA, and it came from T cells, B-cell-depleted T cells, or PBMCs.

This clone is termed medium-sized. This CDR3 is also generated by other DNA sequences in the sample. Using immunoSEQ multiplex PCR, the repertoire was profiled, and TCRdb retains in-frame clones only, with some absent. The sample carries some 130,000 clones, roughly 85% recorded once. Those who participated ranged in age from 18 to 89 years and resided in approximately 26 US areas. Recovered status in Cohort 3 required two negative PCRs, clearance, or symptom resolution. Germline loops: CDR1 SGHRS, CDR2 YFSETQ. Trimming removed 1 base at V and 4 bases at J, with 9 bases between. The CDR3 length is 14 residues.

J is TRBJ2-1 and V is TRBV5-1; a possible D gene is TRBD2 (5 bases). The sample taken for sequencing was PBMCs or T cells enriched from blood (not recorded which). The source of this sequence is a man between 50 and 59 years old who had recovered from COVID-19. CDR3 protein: CASSLTGGYNEQFF. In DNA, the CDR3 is TGCGCCAGCAGCTTGACGGGCGGGTACAATGAGCAGTTCTTC.